This T cell receptor beta chain was retrieved from a study of shared clonotypes between healthy human individuals. Points from the study as a whole: The donor pool, a small one, limited the genetic and exposure-history diversity represented.

Trimming left V 7 bases short and J 6 bases short, with 18 bases between. The length of the CDR3 is 14 residues. The germline CDR1 and CDR2 sequences are LNHDA and SQIVND (reference sequence). Points on this clone: Its antigen is unknown.

Clones were sequenced by immunoSEQ multiplex PCR, and TCRdb holds only the in-frame ones, with some missing. The sample has just over 2,000,000 clones, roughly 95% seen once. The rearrangement joins TRBV19 to TRBJ1-2; the D is unclear. Sequenced sample: naive CD4+ T cells sorted from blood. As for subset: CD45RA+ positively selected. The receptor comes from a man in his late teens or twenties in good health. This CDR3 reads CASNRLRPEHGYTF. The CDR3 coding sequence is TGTGCCAGTAACCGCCTAAGGCCCGAGCATGGCTACACCTTC.